One sample yielded the 9 T cell receptor beta chains listed below, sequenced in a study of cytomegalovirus exposure and HLA in healthy donors. PCR primers comprised 60 Vbeta and 13 Jbeta primers. Sequencing was performed with immunoSEQ multiplex PCR; in TCRdb, only in-frame clones are kept and a portion is missing. There are 150,000 to 200,000 clones in the sample; roughly 73% occur only once, and over 4.5% lies in the top ten. Sequenced sample: PBMCs. The receptors were gathered from a male donor in good health and CMV-seronegative.

The chain is built from TRBV18 and TRBJ2-3; 7 nucleotides align to TRBD1. V was clipped by 4 bases and J by 6 bases; unmatched bases: 7. The V gene's germline CDR1 is KGHSH and CDR2 LQKENI. The CDR3 has 14 amino acids. In nucleotides, the CDR3 is TGTGCCAGCTCACTAAACAGGGGTGAGGATACGCAGTATTTT. Its translation: CASSLNRGEDTQYF.

V and J are TRBV7-6 and TRBJ2-1; weak D call: TRBD1 (5 bases). CDR1 is SGHVS and CDR2 is FNYEAQ in the germline V gene. The CDR3 sequence is 15 residues long. The germline V and J ends were trimmed by 5 bases and 2 bases, with 13 bases remaining between them. This CDR3 is CASSPNRGTYNEQFF. CDR3 in DNA: TGTGCCAGCAGCCCAAATAGGGGTACCTACAATGAGCAGTTCTTC. The whole variable domain, filled in from reference TRBV7-6 and TRBJ2-1, reads GAGVSQSPRYKVTKRGQDVALRCDPISGHVSLYWYRQALGQGPEFLTYFNYEAQQDKSGLPNDRFSAERPEGSISTLTIQRTEQRDSAMYRCASSPNRGTYNEQFFGPGTRLTVL.

The chain uses TRBV15 and TRBJ1-5; TRBD1 is a possible D gene (6 bases). Trimming shortened V by 5 bases and J by 2 bases, and 25 bases separated the two germline ends. Germline-derived CDR1 and CDR2 are LNHNV and YYDKDF (reference sequence). The CDR3 consists of 19 residues. CDR3 residues: CATSGRGAGKGEGNQPQHF. The CDR3 DNA sequence: TGTGCCACCAGCGGTCGGGGGGCAGGGAAAGGAGAGGGCAATCAGCCCCAGCATTTT.

Here the CDR3 reads CASSRLARMYEQYF. The CDR3 nucleotides read TGTGCCAGCAGCCGACTGGCGCGGATGTACGAGCAGTACTTC. This chain joins TRBV6-5 and TRBJ2-7; D unresolved. Germline CDR1 MNHEY, CDR2 SVGAGI. Trimming took 6 bases from V and 4 from J, leaving 16 bases between them. The CDR3 loop spans 14 amino acids.

V usage is TRBV27 and J usage is TRBJ2-1; D perhaps matches TRBD2 (6 bases). This CDR3 has 14 residues. Germline CDR1 is MNHEY and CDR2 is SMNVEV (reference sequence). With 4 bases removed from V and 3 bases from J, the gap between germline ends came to 10 bases. This chain's CDR3 is CASSSSGSYNEQFF. The CDR3 DNA follows: TGTGCCAGCAGTTCTTCCGGGAGCTACAATGAGCAGTTCTTC.

In this sample, this clone turned up once. The rearrangement joins TRBV7-2 to TRBJ2-1, with 10 positions matching TRBD2. Germline V gene lookup returns CDR1 SGHTA and CDR2 FQGNSA. The CDR3 runs 13 residues. V dropped 3 bases and J dropped 9; count of bases not matched to a gene: 2. CDR3 in DNA: TGTGCCAGCAGCTTGGCTAGCGGGAGTGAGCAGTTCTTC. Its protein product is CASSLASGSEQFF.

V is TRBV7-8 and J is TRBJ2-7; 10 bases map to TRBD2. This CDR3 is built from 16 residues. Germline-derived CDR1 and CDR2 are SGHVS and FQNEAQ. With V trimmed by 1 base and J by 6 bases, 9 bases remained unmatched. The CDR3 spells CASSLEGLAILTEQYF. The CDR3 DNA follows: TGTGCCAGCAGCTTAGAGGGACTAGCGATCCTCACCGAGCAGTACTTC.

As to this clone: Other DNA sequences in this sample translate to the same CDR3. The V call is TRBV20-1, the J call TRBJ1-1; D gene uncertain. V was clipped by 6 bases and J by 1 base, with 6 bases between them. The germline V gene has CDR1 DFQATT and CDR2 SNEGSKA (reference sequence). This CDR3 has 11 amino acids. The CDR3 sequence is CSARENTEAFF. DNA for the CDR3: TGCAGTGCCCGGGAGAACACTGAAGCTTTCTTT.

This clone was counted between two and nine times. This chain links TRBV28 with TRBJ1-4; 8 nucleotides line up with TRBD1. Per the germline V gene, CDR1 is MDHEN and CDR2 is SYDVKM. This CDR3 region has 14 residues. V shed 6 bases, J shed 0 bases, and the junction held 0 bases outside the gene matches. DNA for the CDR3: TGTGCCAGCAGACAGGGGGCAACTAATGAAAAACTGTTTTTT. It encodes CASRQGATNEKLFF.